The 19 T cell receptor beta chains reported below all come from one sample, sequenced in a study of response to subunit inactivated influenza vaccine. TCRdb itself ran the RT-PCR reads through MiXCR, one entry per CDR3 protein. The table has more than 550,000 distinct CDR3 sequences, approximately 11% seen once. This same sample was also taken into another study, of T cells expressing NK-cell markers. As reported in that work: As the method of synthesis, 5'RACE template switching with UMIs yielded TCR beta cDNA.

The sample here was PBMCs from blood, taken on the day of vaccination. The receptors derive from a man between 45 and 60 years old who received an inactivated influenza vaccine.

This clonotype was seen a handful of times. This sequence joins TRBV15 and TRBJ1-5, with a possible D match to TRBD1 (6 bases). V was pared by 5 bases and J by 6 bases, with 14 bases between. Germline V lookup: CDR1 LNHNV, CDR2 YYDKDF (reference sequence). The CDR3 contains 14 residues. This chain's CDR3 is CATSSRGGVQPQHF. For the CDR3, the DNA is TGTGCCACCAGCTCCAGAGGGGGAGTTCAGCCCCAGCATTTT.

This clonotype showed up just a few times. The V call is TRBV15, the J call TRBJ2-1; 14 bases are a match to TRBD2. V lost 6 bases to trimming and J lost 6 bases; unmatched junction nucleotides: 4. The germline gives CDR1 LNHNV, CDR2 YYDKDF (reference sequence). This CDR3 has 15 amino acids. In nucleotides, the CDR3 is TGTGCCACCAGAAACGGACTAGCGGGGGGCAATGAGCAGTTCTTC. This gives the protein CATRNGLAGGNEQFF.

This chain connects TRBV20-1 to TRBJ2-7, with TRBD2 identical over 10 bases. J gave up 4 bases and V 6 bases, and 6 bases lay outside the gene matches. The CDR3 extends over 13 amino acids. CDR1 and CDR2 from the germline V gene are DFQATT and SNEGSKA (reference sequence). In nucleotides, the CDR3 is TGCAGTGCCCCGACTAGCGGGTTATACGAGCAGTACTTC. Encoded protein: CSAPTSGLYEQYF.

The sample holds a few counts of this clonotype. The chain joins TRBV28 to TRBJ2-7, with 9 nucleotides matching TRBD1. The CDR3 is made up of 16 amino acids. The junction had 11 bases not matched to a gene; V was cut back by 5 bases and J by 3 bases. CDR1 and CDR2 from the germline V gene are MDHEN and SYDVKM. The CDR3 coding sequence is TGTGCCAGCAGTCCTTCGACAGGGGGACGATTCTACGAGCAGTACTTC. Protein: CASSPSTGGRFYEQYF.

This clonotype turned up a few times. The J gene is TRBJ2-3, the V gene TRBV10-3; 12 positions agree with TRBD2. This CDR3 spans 15 amino acids. V lost 6 bases to trimming and J lost 4 bases; unmatched junction nucleotides: 5. Germline V gene sequence: CDR1 ENHRY, CDR2 SYGVKD. As DNA, the CDR3 is TGTGCCATCAGCACGACTAGCGGGGGACCAGATACGCAGTATTTT. It specifies CAISTTSGGPDTQYF.

This clonotype was counted a few times. The gene calls are TRBV12-3 or TRBV12-4 and TRBJ1-5; D gene uncertain. Trimming removed 3 bases at V and 6 bases at J, with 12 bases between. The CDR3 is 14 amino acids. The CDR3 spells CASSFQGLLQPQHF. CDR3 nucleotides: TGTGCCAGCAGTTTTCAAGGCCTTCTTCAGCCCCAGCATTTT.

The chain combines TRBV18 with TRBJ2-5; D is undetermined. The germline V and J ends were trimmed by 2 bases and 5 bases, with 15 bases remaining between them. The CDR3 contains 15 residues. The germline V gene encodes CDR1 KGHSH and CDR2 LQKENI. CDR3 sequence reads: CASSPVGDKRETQYF. The DNA for the CDR3 is TGTGCCAGCTCACCAGTAGGCGACAAGCGTGAGACCCAGTACTTC.

This clonotype appeared a few times. The chain carries TRBV9 and TRBJ2-1, with D maybe TRBD1 (6 bases). This CDR3 spans 15 amino acids. V lost 1 base and J 7 bases, leaving 15 bases between the germline ends. From germline, CDR1 is SGDLS and CDR2 YYNGEE. CDR3 sequence: CASSVRRTELNEQFF. CDR3 sequence (DNA): TGTGCCAGCAGCGTAAGGAGGACAGAACTGAATGAGCAGTTCTTC.

The chain uses TRBV28 and TRBJ2-2; the D gene could be TRBD1 or TRBD2 (5 bases each). The ends were cut back, 3 bases at V and 13 bases at J, with 12 bases in the middle. This CDR3 spans 12 amino acids. Germline-derived CDR1 and CDR2 are MDHEN and SYDVKM. CDR3 protein: CASSFPGQLLFF. CDR3 bases: TGTGCCAGCAGTTTCCCGGGGCAGTTGCTGTTTTTT.

A few counts support this clonotype. V is TRBV28 and J is TRBJ2-2; 13 bases line up with TRBD2. This CDR3 has 15 residues. The germline V gene encodes CDR1 MDHEN and CDR2 SYDVKM. The V and J ends lost 6 bases and 5 bases, in that order; junction bases with no gene match: 3. In DNA, the CDR3 is TGTGCCAGCAGAGGACTAGCGGGGGCTACCGGGGAGCTGTTTTTT. Its protein is CASRGLAGATGELFF.

This clonotype appeared a few times. This chain connects TRBV20-1 to TRBJ1-5, with D uncertain. CDR1 is DFQATT and CDR2 is SNEGSKA in the germline V gene (reference sequence). V lost 3 bases and J 5 bases, leaving 14 bases between the germline ends. The CDR3 sequence is 14 residues long. This chain's CDR3 is CSASPSKGYQPQHF. Here the CDR3 DNA reads TGCAGTGCTAGCCCCTCAAAAGGTTATCAGCCCCAGCATTTT.

This clonotype was recorded at least ten times. The chain carries TRBV10-2 and TRBJ2-1; D uncertain. CDR1 is WSHSY and CDR2 is SAAADI in the germline V gene. The CDR3 has 14 amino acids. V dropped 3 bases and J dropped 0 bases, with 6 bases sitting between them. CDR3 in amino acids: CASSELSSYNEQFF. The CDR3 bases are TGCGCCAGCAGTGAATTGAGCTCCTACAATGAGCAGTTCTTC.

In the case of this clonotype: A much larger clonotype is one base distant, so this may be a read error. This sequence joins TRBV5-5 and TRBJ2-1; 7 bases map to TRBD2. In germline, CDR1 is SGHKS, CDR2 YYEKEE (reference sequence). The CDR3 has 14 residues. The CDR3 reads CASGLVGLGNEQFF. The CDR3 nucleotides are TGTGCCAGCGGCTTGGTAGGACTAGGCAATGAGCAGTTCTTC.

This clonotype appeared many times. This chain links TRBV10-3 with TRBJ2-1, with TRBD2 as a possible D gene (7 bases). V gave up 8 bases and J gave up 8 bases, with 16 bases separating them. The germline V gene has CDR1 ENHRY and CDR2 SYGVKD. The CDR3 loop spans 13 amino acids. CDR3 loop: CAIQRGGFHEQFF. The DNA of the CDR3 is TGTGCCATCCAGAGGGGGGGCTTCCATGAGCAGTTCTTC.

The J gene is TRBJ1-2, the V gene TRBV15; D may be TRBD1 (6 bases). V lost 0 bases, J lost 5 bases, and 10 bases lay in between. The CDR3 extends over 14 amino acids. Germline V gives CDR1 LNHNV, CDR2 YYDKDF (reference sequence). This chain's CDR3 is CATSRDSGAYGYTF. DNA of the CDR3: TGTGCCACCAGCAGAGATTCGGGGGCGTATGGCTACACCTTC.

This clonotype was observed a handful of times. The J gene is TRBJ2-2, the V gene TRBV9; 9 bases line up with TRBD1. The V segment lost 6 bases and the J segment 2 bases; nucleotides outside the gene matches: 11. The germline gives CDR1 SGDLS, CDR2 YYNGEE. The CDR3 extends over 17 amino acids. The CDR3 loop reads CASNPTGGVSNTGELFF. The DNA of the CDR3 is TGTGCCAGCAACCCCACAGGGGGCGTCTCAAACACCGGGGAGCTGTTTTTT.

J is TRBJ2-1 and V is TRBV13; TRBD2 matches 7 bases. Per germline, CDR1 PRHDT and CDR2 FYEKMQ (reference sequence). V was clipped by 4 bases and J by 6 bases; unmatched bases: 3. This CDR3 spans 13 amino acids. The CDR3 loop reads CASSWGGSNEQFF. The CDR3 region has the DNA TGTGCCAGCAGCTGGGGAGGGAGCAATGAGCAGTTCTTC.

This clonotype was detected a few times. V gene TRBV6-1 combines with J gene TRBJ2-1, with 10 bases aligning to TRBD2. V lost 6 bases, J lost 6 bases, and 8 bases stayed unmatched. The CDR3 is made up of 15 amino acids. CDR1 and CDR2 (germline): MNHNS, SASEGT. The CDR3 is CASSWSGRATNEQFF. The DNA for the CDR3 is TGTGCCAGCAGCTGGAGCGGGAGGGCCACCAATGAGCAGTTCTTC.

The rearrangement links TRBV12-2 to TRBJ1-5. TRBV12-2 is flagged as a pseudogene. The CDR3 loop spans 15 amino acids. The CDR3 sequence: CASRLRRQNNQPQHF. DNA for the CDR3: TGTGCAAGTCGCTTACGTCGGCAGAACAATCAGCCCCAGCATTTT.